Listed below are T cell receptor beta chains from one sample, sequenced in a study of blood T cell repertoires in COVID-19. This table comes from immunoSEQ multiplex PCR, and its TCRdb copy is limited to in-frame clones, with some not included. Here the sample spans about 360,000 clones, nearly 90% being singletons. Sequencing was done on a sample of PBMCs or T cells enriched from blood (not recorded which). Source of these receptors: a middle-aged woman with acute COVID-19. CDR3s include the opening cysteine and the closing phenylalanine or tryptophan. D genes are given only for firm matches. Clone size appears in some rows only: once, few, many, or a class for an expanded clone.

>16|-|TRBJ1-1|TRBV3-1/TRBV3-2|-
TGTGCCAGCAGCCAGTCGTTGGGGGGGCTAGGAAGTGAAGCTTTCTTT
CASSQSLGGLGSEAFF
>11|-|TRBJ2-7|TRBV20-1|-
TGCAGTGCTAGGACAGTCGACGAGCAGTACTTC
CSARTVDEQYF
>15|-|TRBJ2-3|TRBV5-5|-
TGTGCCAGCAGCTTGGCCAGACAGGGCACAGATACGCAGTATTTT
CASSLARQGTDTQYF
>11|TRBD1|TRBJ1-2|TRBV12-3/TRBV12-4|-
TGTGCCAGCAGTCCGGACAGGTTCTACACCTTC
CASSPDRFYTF
>14|-|TRBJ1-5|TRBV30|-
TGTGCCTGGAGTGGCAGGATGTGGAATCAGCCCCAGCATTTT
CAWSGRMWNQPQHF
>15|TRBD1|TRBJ2-5|TRBV6-5|-
TGTGCCAGCAGCGCCGGGACAGGGGTGTTAGGGACCCAGTACTTC
CASSAGTGVLGTQYF
>16|TRBD1|TRBJ1-5|TRBV19|-
TGTGCCAGTAGTCCCCCACAGGGGAGTAGCAATCAGCCCCAGCATTTT
CASSPPQGSSNQPQHF
>17|-|TRBJ2-5|TRBV10-2|-
TGCGCCAGCAGGGAAAGAGGATCAGGGAGGAGCCTGGGGACCCAGTACTTC
CASRERGSGRSLGTQYF
>13|-|TRBJ1-3|TRBV28|-
TGTGCCAGCAGGGAGAGCTCTGGAAACACCATATATTTT
CASRESSGNTIYF
>18|-|TRBJ1-6|TRBV6-1|-
TGTGCCAGCAGTGACCGGGGTCAGCTCTTGATTTATAATTCACCCCTCCACTTT
CASSDRGQLLIYNSPLHF
>11|-|TRBJ1-1|TRBV10-2|-
TGCGCCACCAGGTCCCCTACTGAAGCTTTCTTT
CATRSPTEAFF
>16|TRBD1|TRBJ2-7|TRBV7-2|-
TGTGCCAGCAGACACGGAAGAGCGGGACAGGGGTACGAGCAGTACTTC
CASRHGRAGQGYEQYF
>13|-|TRBJ1-2|TRBV5-6|-
TGTGCCAGCAGCTCCCCCAGGGCGTATGGCTACACCTTC
CASSSPRAYGYTF
>15|-|TRBJ1-1|TRBV19|-
TGTGCCAGTAGTCCGGGACTCGATGGGGACACTGAAGCTTTCTTT
CASSPGLDGDTEAFF
>15|-|TRBJ2-2|TRBV11-2|once
TGTGCCAGCAGCTCACCTGCAGGAAAAAACGGGGAGCTGTTTTTT
CASSSPAGKNGELFF
>13|-|TRBJ2-1|TRBV7-2|once
TGTGCCAGCAGCTTAGCGCTCAGGCAGGAGCAGTTCTTC
CASSLALRQEQFF
>20|TRBD1|TRBJ2-3|TRBV3-1/TRBV3-2|-
TGTGCCAGCAGCCAAGATTGGGTAACAGGGGCAATCCCCGGCACAGATACGCAGTATTTT
CASSQDWVTGAIPGTDTQYF
>13|-|TRBJ1-2|TRBV27|-
TGTGCCAGCAGTCCCGGGATGTATTATGGCTACACCTTC
CASSPGMYYGYTF
>14|TRBD1|TRBJ2-3|TRBV7-8|-
TGTGCCAGCAGCCCACAGGGGTTCGCAGATACGCAGTATTTT
CASSPQGFADTQYF
>15|-|TRBJ1-5|TRBV2|-
TGTGCCAGCAGGCCGACAGGTTATACCAATCAGCCCCAGCATTTT
CASRPTGYTNQPQHF
>12|-|TRBJ1-1|TRBV6-4|-
TGTGCACCCTCTGGGGGGGGCGCTGAAGCTTTCTTT
CAPSGGGAEAFF
>13|-|TRBJ1-4|TRBV20-1|-
TGCAGTGCTAGTAGTGCGGATAATGAAAAACTGTTTTTT
CSASSADNEKLFF
>15|TRBD1|TRBJ2-5|TRBV7-2|-
TGTGCCAGCAGCTTCGGGACAGGGTGGGGAGAGACCCAGTACTTC
CASSFGTGWGETQYF
>14|-|TRBJ1-2|TRBV30|once
TGTGCCTACCCCACGGCCAGGGGTAACTATGGCTACACCTTC
CAYPTARGNYGYTF
>13|TRBD1|TRBJ2-7|TRBV6-5|-
TGTGCCAGCACCAGGACAGGCTTCTACGAGCAGTACTTC
CASTRTGFYEQYF
>15|-|TRBJ1-4|TRBV28|-
TGTGCCAGCAGTTTACGGGGGGGCGCGTCGGAAAAACTGTTTTTT
CASSLRGGASEKLFF
>14|-|TRBJ1-1|TRBV18|once
TGTGCCAGCTCACCAACCTCAGGGAACACTGAAGCTTTCTTT
CASSPTSGNTEAFF
>15|-|TRBJ1-5|TRBV7-8|few
TGTGCCAGCAGCTTAAGGACGGAGGCCAATCAGCCCCAGCATTTT
CASSLRTEANQPQHF
>15|TRBD2|TRBJ2-3|TRBV11-2|-
TGTGCCAGCAGCCTTGCAGGACTAGCTACAGATACGCAGTATTTT
CASSLAGLATDTQYF
>10|-|TRBJ2-7|TRBV6-5|-
TGTGCCAGCAGCCCCAGGGAGCAGTACTTC
CASSPREQYF
>17|TRBD1|TRBJ2-3|TRBV5-1|-
TGCGCCAGCAGCTTGCTACCGACAGGGTCGGGCACAGATACGCAGTATTTT
CASSLLPTGSGTDTQYF
>16|TRBD2|TRBJ2-5|TRBV2|-
TGTGCCAGCAGTCTGGGACTAGCGGGGAGTCAAGAGACCCAGTACTTC
CASSLGLAGSQETQYF
>18|TRBD2|TRBJ2-3|TRBV15|-
TGTGCCACCAGCAGAGACCTAGACCTAGCGGTTCCCACAGATACGCAGTATTTT
CATSRDLDLAVPTDTQYF
>15|TRBD1|TRBJ2-1|TRBV5-1|once
TGCGCCAGCAGCACGGGACAGGGGCCTAGATTTGAGCAGTTCTTC
CASSTGQGPRFEQFF
>15|-|TRBJ1-5|TRBV7-9|few
TGTGCCAGCAGCTTAGGGACAGCTAGCAATCAGCCCCAGCATTTT
CASSLGTASNQPQHF
>15|TRBD1|TRBJ2-2|TRBV19|-
TGTGCCAGTAGTACGGGACAGGGGGCAACCGGGGAGCTGTTTTTT
CASSTGQGATGELFF
>13|-|TRBJ2-5|TRBV5-5|-
TGTGCCAGCAGGGACATACTACAAGAGACCCAGTACTTC
CASRDILQETQYF
>13|TRBD1|TRBJ1-5|TRBV19|few
TGTGCCAGTACCGACAGGGCCAATCAGCCCCAGCATTTT
CASTDRANQPQHF
>14|TRBD1|TRBJ2-7|TRBV9|-
TGTGCCAGCAGCCCCCGGACAGGGGGACTCGAGCAGTACTTC
CASSPRTGGLEQYF
>13|-|TRBJ1-2|TRBV2|-
TGTGCCAGCAGTGCGCTCCGGGCGGGTGGCTACACCTTC
CASSALRAGGYTF
>13|-|TRBJ2-6|TRBV2|-
TGTGCCACATCCCCCTCTGGGGCCAACGTCCTGACTTTC
CATSPSGANVLTF
>15|TRBD2|TRBJ2-3|TRBV19|-
TGTGCCAGTAGTATAGGTACTAGCGGGGGATATACGCAGTATTTT
CASSIGTSGGYTQYF